Listed below are T cell receptor beta chains from one sample, sequenced in a study of low-dose radiotherapy and immunotherapy resistance in tumors. TCRdb analysed the reads with MiXCR anew, one entry per CDR3 protein. This table has nearly 60,000 distinct CDR3 sequences, 20% to 25% appearing once. The starting material was PBMCs, obtained after low-dose radiotherapy plus immunotherapy. The receptor set was obtained from a male donor with prostate cancer. The CDR3 runs from the conserved cysteine through the conserved F or W.

TRBV11-2	CASSQNSGSTDTQYF
TRBV10-3	CAISEVGDQETQYF
TRBV4-1	CASSQIAGGAIPLQETQYF
TRBV29-1	CSSTGDQETQYF
TRBV6-2/TRBV6-3	CASSASFSGTPYEQYF
TRBV29-1	CSVGRDRVETQYF
TRBV2	CASRKGSTGELFF
TRBV6-2/TRBV6-3	CASSEDQLASPLHF
TRBV2	CASSERRVSYNEQFF
TRBV4-3	CASSQSRGAGGEQYF
TRBV29-1	CSVETRTSGLGGETQYF
TRBV20-1	CSATETGAEEKLFF
TRBV6-1	CASRIQGRGGEQYF
TRBV11-2	CASSLVWQGGYYEQYF
TRBV7-9	CASSNPGQSSEQYF
TRBV6-5	CASSYAAGRTYEQYF
TRBV5-1	CASSLNSGPFYEQYF
TRBV4-1	CASSGSGSNQPQHF
TRBV29-1	CSGFDDNYGYTF
TRBV28	CASRPGGPDPYEQYF
TRBV5-1	CASSLTGTPGGNEQFF
TRBV21-1	CASSKEGDTEAFF
TRBV27	CASSLRPGGLEKLFF
TRBV2	CASSVNRGSTNEKLFF
TRBV29-1	CSVAVKAGNTIYF
TRBV6-2/TRBV6-3	CASSSGLALSTDTQYF
TRBV4-3	CASSQKGRFSNQPQHF
TRBV28	CASSSFANTEAFF
TRBV25-1	CASSGKTSGSSDTQYF
TRBV5-1	CASSLTTGSLVYEQYF
TRBV4-2	CASSQSGGLEAFF